The 5 T cell receptor beta chains in this list originate from one sample, sequenced in a study of blood T cell repertoires in COVID-19. TCRdb's copy holds only in-frame clones and misses some; the assay was immunoSEQ multiplex PCR. In the table there are more than 250,000 clones, around 91% of which are singletons. Sequencing was carried out using PBMCs or T cells enriched from blood (not recorded which). The receptors were gathered from a woman aged 18-29 years with acute COVID-19.

This chain connects TRBV11-3 to TRBJ2-3; 8 positions agree with TRBD1. With V trimmed by 5 bases and J by 4 bases, 2 bases remained unmatched. Germline CDR1 is SGHNT and CDR2 is YENEEA. This CDR3 is built from 13 residues. The CDR3 spells CASSAQGADTQYF. As DNA, the CDR3 is TGTGCCAGCAGCGCACAGGGGGCAGATACGCAGTATTTT.

The chain carries TRBV12-1 and TRBJ2-7; the table calls TRBD2, which could not be checked here. TRBV12-1 is designated a pseudogene. The CDR3 is 17 amino acids. The CDR3 is CASTCDPGTGGPGEQYF. CDR3 DNA: TGTGCCAGCACCTGCGATCCGGGAACGGGAGGGCCGGGGGAGCAGTACTTC.

This clone was found once. J is TRBJ1-5 and V is TRBV28; TRBD1 agrees at 8 bases. Germline-derived CDR1 and CDR2 are MDHEN and SYDVKM. J lost 0 bases, V lost 5 bases, and 9 bases had no gene match. The CDR3 totals 17 residues. CDR3 sequence reads: CASSPTTGALSNQPQHF. CDR3 coding DNA: TGTGCCAGCAGTCCCACGACAGGGGCCCTTAGCAATCAGCCCCAGCATTTT.

This chain uses TRBV4-2 with TRBJ2-7, with D maybe TRBD1 (5 bases). The CDR3 contains 16 residues. Between the trimmed V and J ends, which lost 7 bases and 2 bases, there was a span of 21 bases. Germline CDR1 is LGHNA and CDR2 is YNFKEQ. The CDR3 loop is CASTYEQGNLAYEQYF. The CDR3 region has the DNA TGTGCCAGCACCTACGAGCAGGGTAATTTAGCCTACGAGCAGTACTTC.

This chain joins TRBV25-1 and TRBJ2-1; D unclear. This CDR3 comprises 16 residues. V gave up 1 base and J gave up 0 bases, with 10 bases separating them. Germline loops: CDR1 MGHDK, CDR2 SYGVNS. CDR3 DNA: TGTGCCAGCAGTGAATTCGCAGGTAACTCCTACAATGAGCAGTTCTTC. Protein sequence: CASSEFAGNSYNEQFF.